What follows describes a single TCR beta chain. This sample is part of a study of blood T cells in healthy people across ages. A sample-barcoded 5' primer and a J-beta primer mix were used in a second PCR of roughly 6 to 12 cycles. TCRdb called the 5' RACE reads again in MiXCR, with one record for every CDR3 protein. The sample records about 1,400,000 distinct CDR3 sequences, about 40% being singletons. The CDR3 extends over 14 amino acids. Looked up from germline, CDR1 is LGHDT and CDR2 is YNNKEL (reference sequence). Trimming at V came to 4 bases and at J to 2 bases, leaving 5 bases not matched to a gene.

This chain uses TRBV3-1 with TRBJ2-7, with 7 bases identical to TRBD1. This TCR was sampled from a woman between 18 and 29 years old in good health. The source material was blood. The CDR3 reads CASSRPGTAYEQYF. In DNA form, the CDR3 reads TGTGCCAGCAGCCGACCCGGGACAGCCTACGAGCAGTACTTC.